This T cell receptor beta chain was recorded in a study of blood T cell repertoires in COVID-19. The overall study: In each case, the material was cDNA or gDNA derived from T cells, B-cell-depleted T cells, or PBMCs.

Germline CDR1 MDHEN, CDR2 SYDVKM. The CDR3 runs to 13 residues. The V end was cut by 3 bases, the J end by 4 bases, with 9 bases between. TCRdb's table, derived via immunoSEQ multiplex PCR, lists solely in-frame clones and lacks some. The sample records roughly 400,000 clones, roughly 84% being singletons. This TCR was sampled from a woman under 30 who had been exposed to COVID-19. The sequencing input was PBMCs or T cells enriched from blood (not recorded which). The J gene is TRBJ1-2, the V gene TRBV28; weak D call: TRBD1 (5 bases). Written as DNA, the CDR3 is TGTGCCAGCAGTTTGGGACTCGGCTATGGCTACACCTTC. Its translation is CASSLGLGYGYTF.